A single sample gave rise to the 32 T cell receptor beta chains below, sequenced in a study of T cell responses to AZD1222 COVID-19 vaccine. Produced via immunoSEQ multiplex PCR; TCRdb's table is partial and in-frame only. The sample contains 130,000 or so clones, roughly 93% of which appear only once. This sample comprised peripheral blood, obtained on day 0 of AZD1222 vaccination. Every receptor here comes from an adult in good health.

V gene TRBV25-1 combines with J gene TRBJ2-2; no clear D gene. Germline V gene lookup returns CDR1 MGHDK and CDR2 SYGVNS. The CDR3 loop spans 14 amino acids. V dropped 4 bases and J dropped 4 bases, with 10 bases sitting between them. CDR3 DNA: TGTGCCAGCAGTGTCGATTGGGGCACCGGGGAGCTGTTTTTT. Protein product: CASSVDWGTGELFF.

The chain links TRBV4-1 to TRBJ1-2, with TRBD1 as a possible D gene (5 bases). The CDR3 spans 16 residues. The V end lost 0 bases, the J end lost 8 bases, and 19 bases lay between the germline ends. The germline CDR1 and CDR2 sequences are MGHRA and YSYEKL. CDR3 DNA sequence: TGCGCCAGCAGCCAAGACCCAGGGACCATATCCGGGGGCTACACCTTC. Its translation is CASSQDPGTISGGYTF.

This chain links TRBV5-1 with TRBJ1-1; D remains ambiguous. Germline CDR1 reads SGHRS; CDR2 reads YFSETQ. The CDR3 sequence is 15 residues long. V lost 4 bases to trimming and J lost 1 base, with 14 bases between them. CDR3 protein: CASSKDGRPNTEAFF. DNA for the CDR3: TGCGCCAGCAGCAAGGATGGACGGCCGAACACTGAAGCTTTCTTT.

The genes are TRBV3-1 (or the pseudogene TRBV3-2) and TRBJ2-5, with D perhaps TRBD2 (6 bases). Germline CDR1 is LGHDT and CDR2 is YNNKEL (reference sequence). The CDR3 loop spans 14 amino acids. V dropped 4 bases and J dropped 7 bases, with 16 bases sitting between them. Written as DNA, the CDR3 is TGTGCCAGCAGCCCCGGACTATTAGATGGGACCCAGTACTTC. Translating gives CASSPGLLDGTQYF.

The chain links TRBV24-1 to TRBJ2-3; TRBD2 aligns across 7 bases. The CDR3 has 15 amino acids. Trimming removed 4 bases from V and 3 bases from J; junction bases left unmatched: 6. The germline V gene has CDR1 KGHDR and CDR2 SFDVKD. The CDR3 DNA follows: TGTGCCACCAGTGACACTAGCGTACGGACAGATACGCAGTATTTT. This codes for CATSDTSVRTDTQYF.

The chain has TRBV19 and TRBJ1-5; tentative D call: TRBD1 (5 bases). The CDR3 loop spans 16 amino acids. V was pared by 7 bases and J by 4 bases, with 20 bases between. From germline, CDR1 is LNHDA and CDR2 SQIVND (reference sequence). The CDR3 sequence is CASNKSGGGKNQPQHF. DNA of the CDR3: TGTGCCAGTAATAAGAGTGGGGGAGGGAAAAATCAGCCCCAGCATTTT.

The chain combines TRBV29-1 with TRBJ1-2; no reliable D call. There are 12 residues in the CDR3. CDR1 is SQVTM and CDR2 is ANQGSEA in the germline V gene. V lost 5 bases and J lost 7, with 14 bases in between. The CDR3 DNA is TGCAGCGTTTCGGGCAGCAGGCGTGGCTACACCTTC. Residues: CSVSGSRRGYTF.

This chain links TRBV6-6 with TRBJ2-3; maybe TRBD2 (6 bases). CDR1 is MNHNY and CDR2 is SVGAGI in the germline V gene (reference sequence). V shed 6 bases and J shed 6 bases, with 16 bases lying between them. The CDR3 is 14 residues long. The CDR3 protein is CASRLGWDLDTQYF. CDR3 nucleotides: TGTGCCAGCAGGTTGGGCTGGGACTTGGATACGCAGTATTTT.

The CDR3 loop reads CAWSGPGTGRIFAQYF. The CDR3, as DNA: TGTGCCTGGAGTGGCCCCGGGACAGGGAGAATTTTTGCGCAGTATTTT. The chain employs TRBV30 and TRBJ2-3; 9 bases align to TRBD1. There are 16 residues in the CDR3. Trimming took 1 base from V and 10 from J; bases not matched to a gene: 15. Germline CDR1 GTSNPN, CDR2 SVGIG (reference sequence). Drawing the rest from reference TRBV30 and TRBJ2-3, the complete variable domain is SQTIHQWPATLVQPVGSPLSLECTVEGTSNPNLYWYRQAAGRGLQLLFYSVGIGQISSEVPQNLSASRPQDRQFILSSKKLLLSDSGFYLCAWSGPGTGRIFAQYFGPGTRLTVL.

The chain couples TRBV7-9 to TRBJ2-3; D is unclear. The CDR3 contains 13 residues. Germline values: CDR1 SEHNR, CDR2 FQNEAQ (reference sequence). Trimming stripped 2 bases from V and 4 bases from J, with 7 bases between. CDR3 sequence reads: CASSLIAADTQYF. CDR3 sequence (DNA): TGTGCCAGCAGCTTAATAGCAGCAGATACGCAGTATTTT.

This chain links TRBV5-5 with TRBJ2-1; 11 nucleotides align to TRBD2. Germline loops: CDR1 SGHKS, CDR2 YYEKEE (reference sequence). The CDR3 covers 15 residues. V gave up 4 bases and J gave up 3 bases; unmatched junction bases: 3. The CDR3 region has the DNA TGTGCCAGCAGCCTGGGACTAGCGGACTACAATGAGCAGTTCTTC. Encoded protein: CASSLGLADYNEQFF. Looking up the rest from reference TRBV5-5 and TRBJ2-1 gives the full variable domain: DAGVTQSPTHLIKTRGQQVTLRCSPISGHKSVSWYQQVLGQGPQFIFQYYEKEERGRGNFPDRFSARQFPNYSSELNVNALLLGDSALYLCASSLGLADYNEQFFGPGTRLTVL.

This chain links TRBV12-3 or TRBV12-4 with TRBJ2-3; no firm D call. This CDR3 is built from 11 residues. V was pared by 6 bases and J by 2 bases, with 3 bases between. CDR3 in amino acids: CASSPTDTQYF. As DNA, the CDR3 is TGTGCCAGCAGCCCCACAGATACGCAGTATTTT.

The gene calls are TRBV13 and TRBJ1-1; no firm D call. Looked up from germline, CDR1 is PRHDT and CDR2 is FYEKMQ (reference sequence). CDR3 length: 13 amino acids. V lost 5 bases, J lost 3 bases, and 10 bases lay in between. The CDR3 sequence is CASSPQRDTEAFF. DNA of the CDR3: TGTGCCAGCAGCCCTCAGCGAGACACTGAAGCTTTCTTT.

The chain recombines TRBV5-1 with TRBJ1-4; D is ambiguous. The CDR3 spans 15 residues. Germline CDR1 and CDR2: SGHRS and YFSETQ. The V gene lost 4 bases and the J gene lost 3 bases, with 13 bases spanning the gap. In DNA, the CDR3 is TGCGCCAGCAGCCGTACAAGGACGGCTAATGAAAAACTGTTTTTT. This translates into CASSRTRTANEKLFF.

This chain links TRBV7-3 with TRBJ2-5; no reliable D call. This CDR3 spans 14 amino acids. The germline gives CDR1 SGHTA, CDR2 FQGTGA. V was trimmed by 4 bases and J by 4 bases, leaving 13 bases between them. The CDR3 loop reads CASSSGHVGETQYF. In nucleotides, the CDR3 is TGTGCCAGCAGCTCGGGTCATGTGGGAGAGACCCAGTACTTC. Together with reference TRBV7-3 and TRBJ2-5, the CDR3 gives the full variable domain: GAGVSQTPSNKVTEKGKYVELRCDPISGHTALYWYRQSLGQGPEFLIYFQGTGAADDSGLPNDRFFAVRPEGSVSTLKIQRTERGDSAVYLCASSSGHVGETQYFGPGTRLLVL.

V gene TRBV10-3 combines with J gene TRBJ1-1; D remains unclear. The CDR3 totals 14 residues. The germline V gene encodes CDR1 ENHRY and CDR2 SYGVKD. Between the trimmed V and J ends, which lost 2 bases and 4 bases, there was a span of 11 bases. The DNA of the CDR3 is TGTGCCATCAGTGAGGGGCAGGCTAGCACTGAAGCTTTCTTT. This codes for CAISEGQASTEAFF.

The chain uses TRBV2 and TRBJ2-5; D perhaps matches TRBD2 (6 bases). Between the trimmed V and J ends, which lost 6 bases and 3 bases, there was a span of 14 bases. Germline CDR1 reads SNHLY; CDR2 reads FYNNEI. This CDR3 spans 14 amino acids. The CDR3 nucleotides read TGTGCCAGCAGAAATGGGCTAGCGAAAGAGACCCAGTACTTC. Its translation: CASRNGLAKETQYF.

The sample holds one count of this clone. The V gene is TRBV2, the J gene TRBJ2-7; 7 nucleotides agree with TRBD2. The V gene's germline CDR1 is SNHLY and CDR2 FYNNEI. Unmatched junction bases numbered 7, after V lost 7 bases and J lost 4 bases. This CDR3 has 13 amino acids. The CDR3 bases are TGTGCCAGCAAAAACGGGGGAGGGTACGAGCAGTACTTC. Translation: CASKNGGGYEQYF.

The rearrangement links TRBV19 to TRBJ1-1; a weak D match, TRBD1 (6 bases). With 6 bases removed from V and 8 bases from J, the gap between germline ends came to 10 bases. CDR1 is LNHDA, CDR2 SQIVND, per germline (reference sequence). The CDR3 loop spans 11 amino acids. CDR3 nucleotide sequence: TGTGCCAGTAGCCACAGGGCCGAAGCTTTCTTT. This sequence encodes CASSHRAEAFF.

V usage is TRBV7-8 and J usage is TRBJ1-1, with D maybe TRBD1 (5 bases). CDR1 is SGHVS, CDR2 FQNEAQ, per germline. Trimming cost V 5 bases and J 2 bases, with 15 bases left between them. This CDR3 spans 15 amino acids. CDR3 nucleotide sequence: TGTGCCAGCAGCCCCGAGGGAGGGGAAAACACTGAAGCTTTCTTT. This codes for CASSPEGGENTEAFF.

The chain links TRBV4-1 to TRBJ1-1; unclear D gene. Germline V CDR1 and CDR2: MGHRA, YSYEKL. The germline V and J ends were trimmed by 3 bases and 3 bases, with 11 bases remaining between them. CDR3 size: 14 residues. The CDR3 loop is CASSQDEGYTEAFF. In DNA, the CDR3 is TGCGCCAGCAGCCAGGACGAAGGGTACACTGAAGCTTTCTTT.

V gene TRBV7-8 combines with J gene TRBJ1-2; D not certain. The V and J ends lost 5 bases and 8 bases respectively, with 18 bases between them. CDR3 length: 14 amino acids. Looked up from germline, CDR1 is SGHVS and CDR2 is FQNEAQ. CDR3 sequence: CASSLLGSNHGYTF. Written as DNA, the CDR3 is TGTGCCAGCAGCCTGTTGGGCTCCAACCACGGCTACACCTTC.

The V gene is TRBV4-1, the J gene TRBJ2-7, with 8 bases matching TRBD1. The CDR3 spans 16 residues. Losses at the gene ends were 0 bases for V and 0 bases for J; bases not matched to a gene: 4. Germline V gene data show CDR1 as MGHRA and CDR2 as YSYEKL. The CDR3 sequence: CASSQDQGALSYEQYF. DNA for the CDR3: TGCGCCAGCAGCCAAGATCAGGGGGCTCTCTCCTACGAGCAGTACTTC.

This clone came up once. V gene TRBV6-5 combines with J gene TRBJ1-5, with D possibly matching TRBD1 (6 bases). This CDR3 has 15 residues. From germline, CDR1 is MNHEY and CDR2 SVGAGI. V lost 4 bases and J lost 4, with 14 bases in between. In DNA form, the CDR3 reads TGTGCCAGCAGTTTCTCCTTCCAGGGGAATCAGCCCCAGCATTTT. As protein: CASSFSFQGNQPQHF.

This chain connects TRBV6-5 to TRBJ1-1, with D unclear. Trimming stripped 5 bases from V and 1 base from J, with 11 bases between. Germline lookup yields CDR1 MNHEY and CDR2 SVGAGI. This CDR3 comprises 14 residues. CDR3 DNA sequence: TGTGCCAGCAGTAGACAAAATACGAACACTGAAGCTTTCTTT. Amino acids: CASSRQNTNTEAFF.

The chain links TRBV19 to TRBJ1-2; maybe TRBD1 (5 bases). CDR3 length equals 13 residues. Germline lookup yields CDR1 LNHDA and CDR2 SQIVND (reference sequence). Trimming removed 5 bases at V and 4 bases at J, with 11 bases between. The CDR3 here is CASSLGQIYGYTF. The CDR3 DNA reads TGTGCCAGTAGTTTGGGGCAGATCTATGGCTACACCTTC.

The CDR3 DNA is TGCAGCGTTGGAGGCGGACAGGGGGGAATTGGCTACACCTTC. Translation: CSVGGGQGGIGYTF. The chain carries TRBV29-1 and TRBJ1-2, with 10 bases lining up with TRBD1. The trim removed 4 bases at V and 7 bases at J, leaving 9 bases unmatched. Germline CDR1 and CDR2: SQVTM and ANQGSEA. CDR3 length equals 14 residues.

The chain carries TRBV11-2 and TRBJ1-4; TRBD1 might be the D (5 bases). Germline lookup yields CDR1 SGHAT and CDR2 FQNNGV. V shed 5 bases and J shed 11 bases, with 15 bases lying between them. This CDR3 region has 13 residues. CDR3 bases: TGTGCCAGCAGCGCAATACAGGACGAGAAACTGTTTTTT. Its protein is CASSAIQDEKLFF. Supplemented by reference TRBV11-2 and TRBJ1-4, the full variable domain reads EAGVAQSPRYKIIEKRQSVAFWCNPISGHATLYWYQQILGQGPKLLIQFQNNGVVDDSQLPKDRFSAERLKGVDSTLKIQPAKLEDSAVYLCASSAIQDEKLFFGSGTQLSVL.

The chain is built from TRBV4-1 and TRBJ2-1; perhaps TRBD2 as D (6 bases). The ends were cut back, 3 bases at V and 8 bases at J, with 17 bases in the middle. This CDR3 has 15 amino acids. Germline loops: CDR1 MGHRA, CDR2 YSYEKL. The CDR3 protein is CASSHKSAGGDEQFF. CDR3 DNA: TGCGCCAGCAGCCACAAATCAGCGGGTGGGGATGAGCAGTTCTTC.

The V and J genes are TRBV3-1 (or the pseudogene TRBV3-2) and TRBJ1-1; D gene ambiguous. Germline V gene lookup returns CDR1 LGHDT and CDR2 YNNKEL (reference sequence). The CDR3 is 11 amino acids. The V end was cut by 5 bases, the J end by 8 bases, with 9 bases between. The CDR3 nucleotides are TGTGCCAGCAGCGACTCTATAGAAGCTTTCTTT. It specifies CASSDSIEAFF.

This clone was detected only a few times. This rearrangement joins TRBV3-1 (or the pseudogene TRBV3-2) to TRBJ1-5; TRBD1 agrees at 7 bases. CDR1 and CDR2 (germline): LGHDT, YNNKEL (reference sequence). Trimming took 0 bases from V and 7 from J; bases not matched to a gene: 6. The CDR3 contains 15 residues. The CDR3 nucleotides read TGTGCCAGCAGCCAAGAACAGGGGAGGAACCAGCCCCAGCATTTT. This codes for CASSQEQGRNQPQHF.

The chain joins TRBV11-2 to TRBJ2-1; tentative D call: TRBD2 (5 bases). Germline V gene lookup returns CDR1 SGHAT and CDR2 FQNNGV. Deletions cut 3 bases from V and 10 bases from J, with 10 bases between. The CDR3 runs 12 residues. CDR3 residues: CASSLTTTEQFF. In DNA, the CDR3 is TGTGCCAGCAGCTTGACTACCACAGAGCAGTTCTTC.